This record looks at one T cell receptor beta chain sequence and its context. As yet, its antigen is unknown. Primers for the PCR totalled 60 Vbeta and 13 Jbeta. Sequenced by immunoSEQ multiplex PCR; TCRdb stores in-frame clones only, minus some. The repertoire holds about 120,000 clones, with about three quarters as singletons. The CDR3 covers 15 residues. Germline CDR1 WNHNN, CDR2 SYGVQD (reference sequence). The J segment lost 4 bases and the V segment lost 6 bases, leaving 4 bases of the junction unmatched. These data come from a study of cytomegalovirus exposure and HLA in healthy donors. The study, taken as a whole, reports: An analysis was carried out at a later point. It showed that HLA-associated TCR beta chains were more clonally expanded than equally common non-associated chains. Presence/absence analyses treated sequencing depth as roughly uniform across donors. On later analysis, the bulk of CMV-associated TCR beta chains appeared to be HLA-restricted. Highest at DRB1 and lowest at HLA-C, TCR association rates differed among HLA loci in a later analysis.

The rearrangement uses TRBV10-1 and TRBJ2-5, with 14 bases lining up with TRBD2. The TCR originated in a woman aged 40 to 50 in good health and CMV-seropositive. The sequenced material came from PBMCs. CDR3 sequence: CASSRTSGGRETQYF. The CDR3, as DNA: TGCGCCAGCAGCCGGACTAGCGGGGGGAGAGAGACCCAGTACTTC.